Described below is a single T cell receptor beta chain sequence and its context. The sample originates from a study of technical replicates of blood from a few donors. Clones were sequenced by immunoSEQ multiplex PCR, and TCRdb holds only the in-frame ones, with some missing. The sample carries about 82,000 clones, around 94% recorded once. Trimming removed 0 bases at V and 7 bases at J, with 12 bases between. Germline lookup yields CDR1 MNHEY and CDR2 SVGAGI. The CDR3 has 14 residues. The specimen was T cells isolated from PBMCs. The receptor was isolated from a human donor in good health. The J gene is TRBJ1-2, the V gene TRBV6-5; perhaps TRBD1 as D (6 bases). CDR3 sequence reads: CASSYSRQASGYTF. The DNA for the CDR3 is TGTGCCAGCAGTTACTCGAGACAGGCAAGTGGCTACACCTTC.